This TCR beta chain was documented in a study of shared clonotypes between healthy human individuals. Findings and limits, study-wide: Of the naive CD4 clonotypes, about 5% were shared across a few donors. Naive subsets generally exceeded memory subsets in estimated richness.

Assay used: immunoSEQ multiplex PCR; TCRdb lists only in-frame clones, some missing. Of roughly 570,000 clones listed, 95% to 98% are singletons. CD45RO-negative, CCR7-selected cells formed the naive CD8 fraction, which excluded terminally differentiated effector memory CD45RA+ cells. Each of the donors was a healthy adult who was HIV-negative and had not had a recent acute infection or vaccination. A remark on this clone: The antigen remains unidentified.

This TCR was recovered from a man aged 25 to 40 in good health. Sequencing was done on a sample of naive CD8+ T cells sorted from blood.

In DNA, the CDR3 is TGTGCCAGCAGTTTCCAGCGGGCACCTACTCTAGATACGCAGTATTTT. It yields the protein CASSFQRAPTLDTQYF. The J gene is TRBJ2-3, the V gene TRBV27; possibly TRBD2 for D (6 bases). Germline assignment: CDR1 MNHEY and CDR2 SMNVEV (reference sequence). The CDR3 is made up of 16 amino acids. Between the trimmed V and J ends, which lost 3 bases and 5 bases, there was a span of 18 bases.